Shown below are 4 T cell receptor beta chains from a single sample sequenced in a study of response to subunit inactivated influenza vaccine. TCRdb analysed the RT-PCR reads with MiXCR anew, one entry per CDR3 protein. The repertoire holds 860,000 or so distinct CDR3 sequences, about 20% seen once, with 9.5% to 13% in the top ten. The sample consisted of PBMCs from blood, taken approximately 5 days after vaccination. The receptors were gathered from a man aged 45-65 years who received an inactivated influenza vaccine.

This chain uses TRBV20-1 with TRBJ2-5; 8 bases line up with TRBD2. This CDR3 region has 15 residues. Germline CDR1 and CDR2: DFQATT and SNEGSKA (reference sequence). With V trimmed by 0 bases and J by 2 bases, 5 bases remained unmatched. CDR3 coding DNA: TGCAGTGCTAGAGATGGAGCGGGGGTACAAGAGACCCAGTACTTC. This codes for CSARDGAGVQETQYF.

The CDR3 DNA reads TGTGCCAGCAGTAACCTCTATGGCTACACCTTC. Translated: CASSNLYGYTF. The chain recombines TRBV12-3 or TRBV12-4 with TRBJ1-2, with D uncertain. Trimming removed 5 bases at V and 4 bases at J, with 5 bases between. The CDR3 is made up of 11 amino acids.

The J gene is TRBJ2-3, the V gene TRBV20-1; TRBD2 aligns across 9 bases. The CDR3 totals 18 residues. The V gene's germline CDR1 is DFQATT and CDR2 SNEGSKA (reference sequence). V shed 3 bases and J 0 bases; nucleotides not matched to a gene: 13. CDR3 region: CSASHLGTSGYSTDTQYF. The CDR3 DNA reads TGCAGTGCTAGCCATCTCGGAACTAGCGGGTACAGCACAGATACGCAGTATTTT.

There are a few counts of this clonotype. V and J are TRBV5-1 and TRBJ2-7; the D gene is possibly TRBD1 (7 bases). In germline, CDR1 is SGHRS, CDR2 YFSETQ. Deletions cut 4 bases from V and 3 bases from J, with 17 bases between. CDR3 size: 15 residues. The CDR3 protein is CASSRTGTAGYEQYF. DNA of the CDR3: TGCGCCAGCAGCCGGACCGGGACAGCGGGCTACGAGCAGTACTTC.